This T cell receptor beta chain was observed in a study of cytomegalovirus exposure and HLA in healthy donors (dated by TCRdb to about 2017). Regarding the research as a whole: An earlier analysis of roughly 570 of the donors reported 276 Gb of sequence data and 117 million unique TCR beta sequences obtained from approximately 180 million T cells. Because of strong linkage in the cohort, roughly five DR-DQ haplotypes were treated as single units for association and clustering. HLA typing covered class I and class II loci at four-digit resolution. The study profiled the T cell repertoires of 500 to 800 subjects by immunosequencing and related them to cytomegalovirus serostatus. Besides the first cohort of approximately 710 subjects, a separate validation cohort made up of 120 different subjects was used. The study was designed to test whether signatures of past pathogen exposure could be identified by cataloging public T cell receptors. Of the 300 to 450 genotyped donors, approximately 83% fell in the genetic ancestry cluster associated with self-reported Caucasian donors. The later analysis used no new phenotypic data to find candidate immune exposures, relying instead on TCR beta sequences and their occurrence across donors. Donor age, sex, ethnicity and CMV serostatus were compiled alongside the repertoire data. To study patterns of TCR occurrence, a later analysis re-analyzed previously published TCR beta repertoires from around 660 donors and added high-resolution HLA genotyping. An early release covering 550 to 650 HLA-typed donors comprised about 290 gigabases of sequencing data and 85 million to 100 million unique TCR sequences. A later genetic analysis took genome-wide SNP genotypes for about three fifths of the 666 donors and used that subset as a discovery cohort. Among some 400 genotyped donors of the cohort, an average of around 240,000 unique TCR beta nucleotide sequences were sequenced per donor, approximately 20% of them non-productive. Typing coverage varied by locus: 629-630 donors for A, B, C, DRB1 and DQB1; roughly 510 for DQA1; 606 for DPA1; about 450 for DPB1. An earlier analysis of about 620 of the donors applied high-throughput TCR beta sequencing to assess whether each TCR beta V gene segment acted as functional or pseudogenic. To predict cytomegalovirus infection status, the study brought together high-throughput TCR immunosequencing, statistical association of individual TCRs with disease status, and machine learning. All discovery cohort repertoires had been generated using a single sequencing platform.

The cohort consisted of 666 healthy bone marrow donors. All cohort members were sampled while nominally healthy, although unrecorded immune exposures were likely present. The donor tested CMV seropositive and was one of the 289 seropositive cohort members. Each donor provided a peripheral blood sample, and peripheral blood mononuclear cells were used for TCR beta sequencing. Genomic DNA extraction from the blood cell samples was performed with the Qiagen DNeasy Blood Extraction Kit. As regards this clone: Its cognate antigen has yet to be identified. There are no base qualities to consult, and no much larger clone falls within one base.

Library preparation used the immunoSEQ multiplex PCR assay. For the multiplex PCR, a mixture combining 60 forward primers for TCR Vbeta segments and 13 reverse primers for TCR Jbeta segments was used. The CDR3 region of rearranged TCR beta genes was amplified from genomic DNA with a multiplex PCR assay. The amplified TCR beta libraries were sequenced on the Illumina HiSeq System as 87-base-pair reads. The authors' pipeline ran thus. Across the 700 or so repertoires, a later analysis counted 60 million to 90 million unique TCR beta chains, roughly 11 million of which were shared by at least two donors. Raw reads were error-corrected and collapsed into unique sequences by a nearest-neighbor algorithm in which closely related sequences were merged to remove PCR and sequencing errors. CDR3 sequences were aligned to IMGT reference sequences to assign V, D and J gene segments. For a sequence to be retained, at least a six-nucleotide match to both a V gene segment and a J gene segment was required. Rearrangements were classified as productive when the CDR3 lacked stop codons and remained in frame with V and J, and all other rearrangements were classified as non-productive. CDR3 was defined by IMGT convention, running from the second conserved V-encoded cysteine to the conserved J-encoded phenylalanine. In an earlier analysis of around 640 of the donors, sequences lacking an unambiguous match to a single V gene segment were excluded. An earlier analysis of several hundred of the donors called V segments functional above 56.7% productive rearrangements and segregating when the between-donor standard deviation exceeded 5%. A statistical classification framework was built for diagnosing cytomegalovirus status from the catalog of TCR beta chain sequences. V and J gene assignment, in a later analysis, came from comparing TCR nucleotide sequences with IMGT/GENE-DB human TR gene sequences. Using the TCRdist pipeline, a later analysis assigned CDR3 sequences along with most-parsimonious VDJ recombination scenarios. In a later analysis, each TCR beta chain was defined by its CDR3 amino acid sequence together with its V-gene family, and reads lacking a unique V-gene family were excluded. To address suspected cross-contamination and a sequencing artifact, a later analysis removed around 600 highly shared, low-generation-probability nucleotide sequences. In a later analysis, a clonal expansion index was calculated for each public chain from normalized within-repertoire ranks of inferred template counts. In a later analysis, generation probabilities were computed using a VDJ recombination model fitted to out-of-frame rearrangements, and the results were checked against IGoR. In a later analysis, hypergeometric tests were used to score TCR-TCR, TCR-HLA and TCR-CMV co-occurrence, with a repertoire-size bias correction applied to TCR pairs. False discovery rates were estimated in a later analysis by permuting HLA or CMV assignments 20 times. In a later analysis, co-occurring TCRs were grouped using DBSCAN, and TCRdist sequence similarity was added for clustering within HLA-allele-positive subsets. Repertoires with fewer than 30,000 or more than 120,000 public chains, plus five repertoires with anomalous nucleotide sharing, were excluded from co-occurrence clustering. Not all clones reach the TCRdb copy of this immuneACCESS table, which keeps in-frame sequences only. Checked studies attribute under half of the gap to unresolved V genes and leave the rest unexplained. V and J calls and clone size are given by that table; D and trimming were obtained from the DNA. Across this sample there are over 200,000 clones, with 82% seen only once. The ten most abundant clones make up 6% of the sample.

V is pruned by 8 bases and J by 6 bases, leaving 6 bases of the junction without a gene match. Including the terminal cysteine and phenylalanine, the CDR3 comprises 13 residues. Only the CDR3 DNA is retained, 39 bases long and in frame from the first base. In the germline V gene, CDR1 corresponds to SGHVS and CDR2 to FQNEAQ. Study-wide findings and limitations: Some IMGT-functional V segments, including TRBV6-2 and TRBV6-3, could not be told apart with the 87-base-pair reads, so those segments were excluded. A cluster of highly shared sequence variants was judged likely to represent a technical artifact of the sequencing pipeline. Across donors, most TCR sequences were observed very rarely, whereas some public TCRs were present in many individuals. In both the original and validation cohorts, the classifier was reported to diagnose cytomegalovirus status with high specificity and sensitivity. The only immune exposure information available for the cohort was CMV serostatus. In a later analysis, HLA-associated TCR beta chains showed more clonal expansion and lower generation probabilities than non-associated chains that were equally common. In an earlier analysis of 450 to 750 of the donors, most TCR beta V segments appeared in productive rearrangements about 87% or about 30% of the time, broadly matching IMGT annotations. A further reported finding was that TCR beta sequences accurately predicted the HLA-A and HLA-B alleles for most subjects in the first cohort. When HLA alleles, especially DR and DQ, strongly co-occurred, attributing TCR associations to individual alleles was difficult. About 17 rarely observed V segments, including chromosome 9 orphons, were excluded from the earlier analysis of several hundred of the donors because counts were too low. HLA typing was unavailable for some donors at each locus, so association tests used only the typed subset. Correlated functional status among segregating V segments might reflect linkage disequilibrium, but an unknown experimental factor could not be ruled out. It was suggested by the authors that the approach could potentially be generalized to other disease states and immunological phenotypes. An association between a missense DCLRE1C variant and V-gene and J-gene trimming of TCR beta chains was found in a later genetic analysis and replicated in an independent cohort. A later analysis found that most CMV-associated TCR beta chains appeared HLA-restricted, with HLA associations seemingly driven largely by CMV exposure. In a later analysis, several top co-occurrence clusters were reported to appear linked to parvovirus B19, influenza, CMV and Epstein-Barr virus. In a later analysis, the rate of TCR association differed among HLA loci, with DRB1 alleles having the most associated TCRs and HLA-C alleles having the fewest. In vitro tests confirmed that a few of the cytomegalovirus-associated TCR beta chains recognize cytomegalovirus antigens. At a false discovery rate of 0.05, a later analysis linked around 15,000 TCR beta sequences to specific HLA alleles. Sequencing depth was assumed to be roughly uniform across donors in the presence/absence analyses, though that assumption may not hold. According to a later genetic analysis, donors in an Asian-associated ancestry cluster had fewer N-insertions in productive TCRs than the approximately 670-donor mean. Only TCR beta chains were sequenced in this cohort, and the absence of alpha or paired-chain data limited detectable features. A total of 150 or so TCR beta chains were listed by the study as associated with cytomegalovirus.

The sequence links TRBV7-8 to TRBJ1-5; 8 bases in the junction line up with TRBD1. Material for sequencing was PBMCs. The sequence was collected from a man in his forties or fifties in good health and CMV-seropositive. For the CDR3, the sequence is CASWQGAGQPQHF. The DNA sequence reads TGTGCCAGCTGGCAGGGGGCAGGTCAGCCCCAGCATTTT.